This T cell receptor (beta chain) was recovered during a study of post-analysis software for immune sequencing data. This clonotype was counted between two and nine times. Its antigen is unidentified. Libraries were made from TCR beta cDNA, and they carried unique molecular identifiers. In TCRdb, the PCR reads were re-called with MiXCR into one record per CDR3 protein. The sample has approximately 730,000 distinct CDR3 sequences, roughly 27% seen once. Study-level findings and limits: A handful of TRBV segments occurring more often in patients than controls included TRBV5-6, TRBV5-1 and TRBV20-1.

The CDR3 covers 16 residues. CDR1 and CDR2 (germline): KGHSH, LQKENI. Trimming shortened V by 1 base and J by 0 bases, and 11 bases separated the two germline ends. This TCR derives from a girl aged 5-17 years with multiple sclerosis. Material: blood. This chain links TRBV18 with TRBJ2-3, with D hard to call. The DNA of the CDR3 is TGTGCCAGCTCACCACTCGTCAGGTCAAGCACAGATACGCAGTATTTT. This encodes CASSPLVRSSTDTQYF.